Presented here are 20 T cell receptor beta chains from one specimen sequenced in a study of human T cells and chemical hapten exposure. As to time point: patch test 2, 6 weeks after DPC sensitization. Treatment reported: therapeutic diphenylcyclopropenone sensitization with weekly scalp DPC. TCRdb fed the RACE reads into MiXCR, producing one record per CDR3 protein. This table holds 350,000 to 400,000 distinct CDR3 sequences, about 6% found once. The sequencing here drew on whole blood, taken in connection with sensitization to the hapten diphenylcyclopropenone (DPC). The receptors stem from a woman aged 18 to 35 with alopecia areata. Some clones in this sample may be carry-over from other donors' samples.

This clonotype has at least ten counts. The CDR3 DNA reads TGTGCCAGCAGTTACGGGTCCTCTAACTATGGCTACACCTTC. Translating it yields CASSYGSSNYGYTF. This sequence joins TRBV6-6 and TRBJ1-2, with D hard to call. The CDR3 runs 14 residues. Germline V CDR1 and CDR2: MNHNY, SVGAGI (reference sequence). Trimming removed 2 bases from V and 0 bases from J, with 7 bases in between.

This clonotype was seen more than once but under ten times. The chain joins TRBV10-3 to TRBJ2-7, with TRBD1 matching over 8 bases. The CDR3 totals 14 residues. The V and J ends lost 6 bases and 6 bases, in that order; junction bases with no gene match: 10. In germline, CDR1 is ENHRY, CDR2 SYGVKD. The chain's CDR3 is CAISQGQGLREQYF. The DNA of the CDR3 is TGTGCCATCAGCCAAGGACAGGGCTTACGCGAGCAGTACTTC.

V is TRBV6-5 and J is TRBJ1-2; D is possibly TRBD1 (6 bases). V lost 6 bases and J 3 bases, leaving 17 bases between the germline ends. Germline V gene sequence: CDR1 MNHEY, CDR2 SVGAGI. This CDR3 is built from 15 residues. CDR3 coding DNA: TGTGCCAGCAGCGACAGGCTGCGTCTAGACTATGGCTACACCTTC. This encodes CASSDRLRLDYGYTF.

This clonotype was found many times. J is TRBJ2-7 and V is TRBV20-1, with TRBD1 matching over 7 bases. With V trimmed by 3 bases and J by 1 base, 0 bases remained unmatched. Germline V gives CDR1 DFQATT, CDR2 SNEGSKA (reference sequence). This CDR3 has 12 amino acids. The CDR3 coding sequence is TGCAGTGCTAGGGGACAGTCCTACGAGCAGTACTTC. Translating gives CSARGQSYEQYF.

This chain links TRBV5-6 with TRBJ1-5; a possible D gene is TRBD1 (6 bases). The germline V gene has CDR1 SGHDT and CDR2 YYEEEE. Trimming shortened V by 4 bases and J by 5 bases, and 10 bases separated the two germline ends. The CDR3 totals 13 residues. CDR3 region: CASSAHRDQPQHF. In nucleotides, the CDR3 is TGTGCCAGCAGCGCCCACAGGGATCAGCCCCAGCATTTT.

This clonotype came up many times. CDR3 in amino acids: CASTPQGRGEAFF. In nucleotides, the CDR3 is TGTGCCAGCACTCCTCAGGGTCGGGGTGAAGCTTTCTTT. J is TRBJ1-1 and V is TRBV27; TRBD1 might be the D (5 bases). V gave up 7 bases and J gave up 7 bases, with 16 bases separating them. This CDR3 contains 13 residues. Germline V gene lookup returns CDR1 MNHEY and CDR2 SMNVEV (reference sequence).

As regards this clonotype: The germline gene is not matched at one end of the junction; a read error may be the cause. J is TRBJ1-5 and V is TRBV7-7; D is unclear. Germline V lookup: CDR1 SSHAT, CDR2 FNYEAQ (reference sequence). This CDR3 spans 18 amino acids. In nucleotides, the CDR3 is TGTGCTAGCAGCTCGGTCATTAGAGGCGAGGGAGCACGGCAACCCCAGCATTTT. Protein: CASSSVIRGEGARQPQHF. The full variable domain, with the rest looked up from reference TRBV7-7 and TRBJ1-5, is GAGVSQSPRYKVTKRGQDVTLRCDPISSHATLYWYQQALGQGPEFLTYFNYEAQPDKSGLPSDRFSAERPEGSISTLTIQRTEQRDSAMYRCASSSVIRGEGARQPQHFGDGTRLSIL.

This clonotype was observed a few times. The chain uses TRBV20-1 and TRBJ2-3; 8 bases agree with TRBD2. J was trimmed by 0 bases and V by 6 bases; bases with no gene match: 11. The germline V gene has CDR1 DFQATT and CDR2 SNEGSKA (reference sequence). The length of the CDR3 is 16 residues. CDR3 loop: CSALGGSGESTDTQYF. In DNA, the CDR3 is TGCAGTGCCTTGGGGGGTAGCGGGGAGAGCACAGATACGCAGTATTTT.

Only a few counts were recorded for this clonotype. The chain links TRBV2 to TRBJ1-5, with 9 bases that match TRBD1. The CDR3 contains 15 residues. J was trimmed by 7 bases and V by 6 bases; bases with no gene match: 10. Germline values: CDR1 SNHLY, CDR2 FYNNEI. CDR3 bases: TGTGCCAGCAGGACTATGCGACAGGGGGGGCAGCCCCAGCATTTT. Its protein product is CASRTMRQGGQPQHF.

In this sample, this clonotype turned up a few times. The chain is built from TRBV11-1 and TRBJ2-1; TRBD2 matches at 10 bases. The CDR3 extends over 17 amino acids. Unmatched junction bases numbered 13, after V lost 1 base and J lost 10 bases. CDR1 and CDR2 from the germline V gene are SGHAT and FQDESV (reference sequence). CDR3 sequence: CASSLGRSGGALEEQFF. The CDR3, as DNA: TGTGCCAGCAGCTTAGGTCGGAGCGGGGGGGCCCTTGAGGAGCAGTTCTTC.

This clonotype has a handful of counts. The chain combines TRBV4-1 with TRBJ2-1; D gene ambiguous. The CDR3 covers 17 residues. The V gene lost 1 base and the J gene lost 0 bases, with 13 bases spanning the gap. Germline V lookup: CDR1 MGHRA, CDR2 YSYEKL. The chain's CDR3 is CASSQGYIRNSYNEQFF. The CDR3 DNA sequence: TGCGCCAGCAGCCAAGGATACATACGAAACTCCTACAATGAGCAGTTCTTC.

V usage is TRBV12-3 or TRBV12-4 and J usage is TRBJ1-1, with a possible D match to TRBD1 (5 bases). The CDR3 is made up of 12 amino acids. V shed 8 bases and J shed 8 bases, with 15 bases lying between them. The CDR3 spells CASRRDGIEAFF. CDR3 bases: TGTGCCAGCCGACGGGACGGGATCGAAGCTTTCTTT.

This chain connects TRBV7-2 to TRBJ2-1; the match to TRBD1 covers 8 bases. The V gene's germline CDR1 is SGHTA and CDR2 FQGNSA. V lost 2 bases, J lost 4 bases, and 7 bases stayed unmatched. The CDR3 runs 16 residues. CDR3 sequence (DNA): TGTGCCAGCAGCTTACTGGACAGGGCCCTATACAATGAGCAGTTCTTC. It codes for CASSLLDRALYNEQFF.

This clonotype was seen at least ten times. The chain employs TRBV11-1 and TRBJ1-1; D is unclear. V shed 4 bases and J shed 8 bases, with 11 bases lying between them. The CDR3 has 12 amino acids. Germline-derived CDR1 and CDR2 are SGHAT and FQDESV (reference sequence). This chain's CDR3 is CASSSPEREAFF. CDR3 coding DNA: TGTGCCAGCAGCTCTCCTGAGAGGGAAGCTTTCTTT.

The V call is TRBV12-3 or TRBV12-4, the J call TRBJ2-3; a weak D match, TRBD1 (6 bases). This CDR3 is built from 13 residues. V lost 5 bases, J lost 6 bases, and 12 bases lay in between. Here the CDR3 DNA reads TGTGCCAGCAGTACCAGACAGGTTGATACGCAGTATTTT. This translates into CASSTRQVDTQYF.

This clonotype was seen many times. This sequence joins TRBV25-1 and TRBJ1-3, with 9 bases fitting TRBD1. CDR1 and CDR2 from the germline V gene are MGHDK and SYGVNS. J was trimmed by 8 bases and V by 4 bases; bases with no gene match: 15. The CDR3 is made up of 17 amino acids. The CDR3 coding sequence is TGTGCCAGCAGTGGCCCCAGTACAGGGGGCCGAAGGGACACCATATATTTT. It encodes CASSGPSTGGRRDTIYF. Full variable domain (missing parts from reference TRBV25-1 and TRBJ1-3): EADIYQTPRYLVIGTGKKITLECSQTMGHDKMYWYQQDPGMELHLIHYSYGVNSTEKGDLSSESTVSRIRTEHFPLTLESARPSHTSQYLCASSGPSTGGRRDTIYFGEGSWLTVV.

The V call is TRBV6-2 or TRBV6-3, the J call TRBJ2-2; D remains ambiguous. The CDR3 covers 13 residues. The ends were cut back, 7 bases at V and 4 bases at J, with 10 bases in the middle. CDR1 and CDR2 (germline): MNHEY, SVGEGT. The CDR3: CASTPWSTGELFF. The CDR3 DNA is TGTGCCAGCACCCCGTGGAGCACCGGGGAGCTGTTTTTT.

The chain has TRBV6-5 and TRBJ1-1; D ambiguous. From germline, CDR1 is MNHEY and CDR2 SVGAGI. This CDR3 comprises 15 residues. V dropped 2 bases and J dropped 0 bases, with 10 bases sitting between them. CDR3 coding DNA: TGTGCCAGCAGTTACAGTGGCACCATGAACACTGAAGCTTTCTTT. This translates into CASSYSGTMNTEAFF.

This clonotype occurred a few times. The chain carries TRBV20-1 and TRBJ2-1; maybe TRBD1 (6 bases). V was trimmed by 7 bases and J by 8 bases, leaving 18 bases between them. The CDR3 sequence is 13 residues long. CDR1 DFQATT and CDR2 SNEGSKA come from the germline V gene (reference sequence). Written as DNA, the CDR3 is TGCAGTGTCCTACTACAGGGCCCCCATGAGCAGTTCTTC. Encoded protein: CSVLLQGPHEQFF.

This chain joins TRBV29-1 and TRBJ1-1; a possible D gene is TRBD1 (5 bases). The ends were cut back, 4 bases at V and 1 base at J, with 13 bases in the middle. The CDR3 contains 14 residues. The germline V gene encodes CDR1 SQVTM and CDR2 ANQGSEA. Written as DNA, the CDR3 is TGCAGCGTTGCCACGACAGCTACGAACACTGAAGCTTTCTTT. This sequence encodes CSVATTATNTEAFF. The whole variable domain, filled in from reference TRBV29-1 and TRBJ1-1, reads SAVISQKPSRDICQRGTSLTIQCQVDSQVTMMFWYRQQPGQSLTLIATANQGSEATYESGFVIDKFPISRPNLTFSTLTVSNMSPEDSSIYLCSVATTATNTEAFFGQGTRLTVV.